This T cell receptor beta chain is drawn from a study of T cell repertoires in cytomegalovirus infection. Study background: CMV epitopes in the study were HLA-C-restricted (recently identified) and HLA-B-restricted (well studied). Study observations and caveats: The ex vivo response showed dominance by HLA-C-restricted CMV-specific TCR beta clonotypes.

TCRdb re-analysed the reads in MiXCR, keeping a single row per CDR3 protein. Of around 430,000 distinct CDR3 sequences in the sample, roughly 42% were seen once. With 1 base clipped from V and 5 bases from J, the junction kept 6 bases outside the gene matches. The CDR3 contains 15 residues. As regards this clonotype: Its target is unknown.

This receptor was obtained from a human donor in good health (CMV status not recorded). Some clones in this sample may be carry-over from other donors' samples. The chain is built from TRBV12-3 or TRBV12-4 and TRBJ2-3; 7 nucleotides match TRBD2. The source was cultured PBMCs, collected from culture after CMV antigen stimulation. The CDR3 here is CASSLVAGDKDTQYF. The CDR3 DNA follows: TGTGCCAGCAGTTTAGTTGCGGGGGATAAAGATACGCAGTATTTT.